What follows describes a single T cell receptor beta chain. In the original workflow: Using reference gene primer amplification, nucleated cell counts were estimated. The method was immunoSEQ multiplex PCR; TCRdb's version includes in-frame clones alone and lacks a portion of them. V, J and clone size reflect that table, while D and trimming were determined from the DNA. The sample shows about 200,000 clones, less than 80% of them seen only once. These data originate in a study of blood T cell repertoires in COVID-19. This CDR3 spans 16 amino acids. V trimming: 4 bases; J trimming: 9 bases; junction bases outside the gene matches: 8. Germline V gives CDR1 KGHDR, CDR2 SFDVKD.

The sequence was obtained from a man in his forties or fifties who had recovered from COVID-19. Sequencing was carried out using peripheral blood. The V and J genes are TRBV24-1 and TRBJ2-1, with TRBD2 matching 13 bases. The CDR3 coding sequence is TGTGCCACCAGTGACCCTGGACTAGCGGGAGAGAGTGAGCAGTTCTTC. It is translated as CATSDPGLAGESEQFF.